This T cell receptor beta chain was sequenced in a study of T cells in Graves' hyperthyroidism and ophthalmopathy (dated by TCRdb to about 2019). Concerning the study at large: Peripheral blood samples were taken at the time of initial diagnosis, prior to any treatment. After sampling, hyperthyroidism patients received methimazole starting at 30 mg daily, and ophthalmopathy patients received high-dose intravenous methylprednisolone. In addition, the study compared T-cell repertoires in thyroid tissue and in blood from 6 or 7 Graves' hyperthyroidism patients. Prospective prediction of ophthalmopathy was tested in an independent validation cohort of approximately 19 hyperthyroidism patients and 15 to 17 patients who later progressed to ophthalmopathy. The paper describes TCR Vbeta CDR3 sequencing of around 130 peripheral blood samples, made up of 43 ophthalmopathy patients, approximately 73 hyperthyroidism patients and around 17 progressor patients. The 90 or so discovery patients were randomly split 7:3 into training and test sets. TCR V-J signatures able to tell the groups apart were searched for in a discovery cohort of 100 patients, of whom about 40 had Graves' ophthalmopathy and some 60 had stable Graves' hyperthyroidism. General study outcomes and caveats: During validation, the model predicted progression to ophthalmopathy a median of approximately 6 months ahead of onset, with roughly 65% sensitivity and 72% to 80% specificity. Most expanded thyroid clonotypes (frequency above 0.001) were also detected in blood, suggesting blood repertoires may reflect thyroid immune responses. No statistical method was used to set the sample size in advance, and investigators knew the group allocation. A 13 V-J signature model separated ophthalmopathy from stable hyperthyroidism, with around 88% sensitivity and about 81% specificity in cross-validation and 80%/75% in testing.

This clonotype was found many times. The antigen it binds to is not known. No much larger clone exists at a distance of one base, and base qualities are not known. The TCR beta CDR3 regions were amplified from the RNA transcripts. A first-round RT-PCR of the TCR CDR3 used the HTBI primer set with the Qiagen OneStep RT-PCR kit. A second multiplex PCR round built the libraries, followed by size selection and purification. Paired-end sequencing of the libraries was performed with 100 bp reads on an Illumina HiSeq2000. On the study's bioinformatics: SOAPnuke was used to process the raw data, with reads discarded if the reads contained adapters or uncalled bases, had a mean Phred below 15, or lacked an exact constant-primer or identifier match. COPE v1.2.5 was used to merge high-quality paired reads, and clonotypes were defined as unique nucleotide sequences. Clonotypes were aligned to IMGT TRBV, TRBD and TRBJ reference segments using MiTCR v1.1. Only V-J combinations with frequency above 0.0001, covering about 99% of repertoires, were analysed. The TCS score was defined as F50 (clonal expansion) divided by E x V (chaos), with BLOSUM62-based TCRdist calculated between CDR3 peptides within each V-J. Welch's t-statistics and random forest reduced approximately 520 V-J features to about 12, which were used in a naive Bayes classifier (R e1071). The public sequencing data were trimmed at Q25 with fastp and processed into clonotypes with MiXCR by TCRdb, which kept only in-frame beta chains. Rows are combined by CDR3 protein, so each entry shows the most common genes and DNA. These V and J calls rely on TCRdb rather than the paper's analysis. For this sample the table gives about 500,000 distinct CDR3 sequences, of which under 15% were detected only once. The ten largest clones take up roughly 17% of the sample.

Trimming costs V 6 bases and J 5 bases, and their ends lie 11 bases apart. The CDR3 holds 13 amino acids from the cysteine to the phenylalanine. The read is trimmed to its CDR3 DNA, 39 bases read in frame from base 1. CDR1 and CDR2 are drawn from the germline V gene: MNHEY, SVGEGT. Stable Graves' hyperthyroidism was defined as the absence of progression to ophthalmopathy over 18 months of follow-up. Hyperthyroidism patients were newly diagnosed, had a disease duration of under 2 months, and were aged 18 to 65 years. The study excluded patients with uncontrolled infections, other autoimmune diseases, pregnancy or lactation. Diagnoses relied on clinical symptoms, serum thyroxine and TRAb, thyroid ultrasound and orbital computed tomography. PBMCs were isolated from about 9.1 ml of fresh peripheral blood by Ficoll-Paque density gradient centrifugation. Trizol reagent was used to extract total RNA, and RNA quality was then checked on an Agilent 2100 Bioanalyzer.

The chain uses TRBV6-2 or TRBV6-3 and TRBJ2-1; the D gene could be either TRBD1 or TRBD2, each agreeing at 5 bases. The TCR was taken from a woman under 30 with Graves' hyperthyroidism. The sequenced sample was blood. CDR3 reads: CASSRGVNNEQFF. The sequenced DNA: TGTGCCAGCAGCCGAGGGGTTAACAATGAGCAGTTCTTC.